The 18 T cell receptor beta chains listed next were all sequenced from one sample in a study of type 1 and type 2 diabetes patients. Amplification started from genomic DNA. The TCR beta CDR3 region was amplified using 30 forward and 13 reverse primers. TCRdb re-called the multiplex PCR reads with MiXCR, one entry per CDR3 protein. Here the sample spans 270,000 or so distinct CDR3 sequences, more than 40% being singletons. Sequencing was performed on peripheral blood mononuclear cells (PBMCs). These receptors came from a man in his late teens or twenties with type 2 diabetes.

A few counts support this clonotype. V gene TRBV7-2 combines with J gene TRBJ2-7; D may correspond to TRBD1 or TRBD2 (5 bases each). Germline loops: CDR1 SGHTA, CDR2 FQGNSA. Between the trimmed V and J ends, which lost 1 base and 6 bases, there was a span of 10 bases. The CDR3 is 13 residues long. The CDR3 sequence is CASSLVSGTEQYF. CDR3 coding DNA: TGTGCCAGCAGCTTAGTTTCCGGGACCGAGCAGTACTTC.

V usage is TRBV20-1 and J usage is TRBJ1-6, with D possibly TRBD1 on 5 matching bases. Germline CDR1 reads DFQATT; CDR2 reads SNEGSKA (reference sequence). Trimming took off 0 bases at V and 14 bases at J, with 20 bases between the two ends. This CDR3 has 15 residues. CDR3 loop: CSARDRGDLFVALHF. The CDR3 DNA sequence: TGCAGTGCTAGAGATCGGGGGGACCTTTTCGTGGCCCTCCACTTT.

This clonotype was recorded many times. The chain has TRBV10-3 and TRBJ2-1, with 7 bases fitting TRBD1. Germline values: CDR1 ENHRY, CDR2 SYGVKD. Trimming at V came to 6 bases and at J to 0 bases, leaving 11 bases not matched to a gene. The CDR3 is 17 residues long. The CDR3 here is CAIRGEQGINSYNEQFF. The CDR3 bases are TGTGCCATCAGGGGGGAACAGGGGATAAACTCCTACAATGAGCAGTTCTTC.

This clonotype was counted between two and nine times. The rearrangement uses TRBV12-3 or TRBV12-4 and TRBJ1-3, with a tentative D call TRBD1 (5 bases). This CDR3 spans 16 amino acids. V gave up 3 bases and J gave up 3 bases, with 15 bases separating them. CDR3 bases: TGTGCCAGCAGTTTTGTGGGGCTAGGGGATGGAAACACCATATATTTT. Its protein product is CASSFVGLGDGNTIYF.

This clonotype was seen a handful of times. This chain links TRBV6-4 with TRBJ2-2, with unresolved D. Trimming stripped 1 base from V and 5 bases from J, with 5 bases between. In germline, CDR1 is MRHNA, CDR2 SNTAGT. The CDR3 sequence is 13 residues long. The CDR3: CASSDFPTGELFF. The CDR3 bases are TGTGCCAGCAGTGACTTTCCAACCGGGGAGCTGTTTTTT.

Ten or more counts support this clonotype. The chain recombines TRBV15 with TRBJ2-2, with 8 nucleotides matching TRBD2. The trim removed 5 bases at V and 0 bases at J, leaving 8 bases unmatched. CDR1 and CDR2 (germline): LNHNV, YYDKDF (reference sequence). The CDR3 sequence is 17 residues long. The CDR3 reads CATSPEAGEANTGELFF. Here the CDR3 DNA reads TGTGCCACCAGCCCTGAAGCGGGGGAAGCGAACACCGGGGAGCTGTTTTTT. The full variable domain, its missing parts supplied by reference TRBV15 and TRBJ2-2, is DAMVIQNPRYQVTQFGKPVTLSCSQTLNHNVMYWYQQKSSQAPKLLFHYYDKDFNNEADTPDNFQSRRPNTSFCFLDIRSPGLGDTAMYLCATSPEAGEANTGELFFGEGSRLTVL.

The V gene is TRBV5-4, the J gene TRBJ2-1; 12 bases map to TRBD1. The V gene end was trimmed by 6 bases and the J gene end by 8 bases; junction bases not matched to a gene: 9. Germline V gene data show CDR1 as SGHNT and CDR2 as YYREEE (reference sequence). The CDR3 is 15 amino acids. The CDR3 loop reads CASTPPGQGAHEQFF. The CDR3 nucleotides read TGTGCCAGCACCCCGCCGGGACAGGGGGCGCATGAGCAGTTCTTC.

With respect to this clonotype: This may come from a read error, since a much larger clone is one base off. This chain connects TRBV2 to TRBJ1-1, with no clear D. The CDR3 is 14 amino acids. Per germline, CDR1 SNHLY and CDR2 FYNNEI. The CDR3 loop is CASSEHPSNTEASF. The CDR3 nucleotides are TGTGCCAGCAGTGAGCACCCTTCGAACACTGAAGCTTCCTTT.

V usage is TRBV12-3 or TRBV12-4 and J usage is TRBJ2-6, with D perhaps matching TRBD1 or TRBD2 (5 bases each). The CDR3 runs 15 residues. The ends were cut back, 6 bases at V and 4 bases at J, with 13 bases in the middle. CDR3 amino acids: CASSQIRDGANVLTF. CDR3 bases: TGTGCCAGCAGCCAAATTCGGGACGGGGCCAACGTCCTGACTTTC.

This clonotype showed up just a few times. V is TRBV5-8 and J is TRBJ1-6; D may be TRBD1 (5 bases). The CDR3 is 15 amino acids. The V and J ends lost 6 bases and 10 bases respectively, with 20 bases between them. Germline lookup yields CDR1 SGHTS and CDR2 YDEGEE. CDR3 sequence reads: CASITHGQSRSPLHF. In DNA, the CDR3 is TGTGCCAGCATCACTCATGGACAAAGCAGGTCACCCCTCCACTTT.

V is TRBV20-1 and J is TRBJ2-1; maybe TRBD2 (5 bases). This CDR3 is 14 amino acids long. V was cut by 5 bases and J by 4 bases, with 15 bases left in between. The germline V gene encodes CDR1 DFQATT and CDR2 SNEGSKA (reference sequence). CDR3 nucleotides: TGCAGTGCTGAGGGCCGGAAGACTTACAATGAGCAGTTCTTC. Amino acids: CSAEGRKTYNEQFF.

The V gene is TRBV5-1, the J gene TRBJ2-1; TRBD2 agrees at 15 bases. With 2 bases clipped from V and 4 bases from J, the junction kept 4 bases outside the gene matches. Germline V gene sequence: CDR1 SGHRS, CDR2 YFSETQ. CDR3 length: 17 amino acids. CDR3 protein: CASSLGTSGRWYNEQFF. DNA of the CDR3: TGCGCCAGCAGCTTAGGGACTAGCGGGAGGTGGTACAATGAGCAGTTCTTC.

In its sample, this clonotype was seen once. The V call is TRBV28, the J call TRBJ2-3; TRBD1 matches 7 bases. Germline V gene sequence: CDR1 MDHEN, CDR2 SYDVKM. Losses at the gene ends were 4 bases for V and 6 bases for J; bases not matched to a gene: 13. The CDR3 has 16 residues. CDR3 DNA sequence: TGTGCCAGCAGTTCCTCCGCAGACAGGGCAGGGGATACGCAGTATTTT. This translates into CASSSSADRAGDTQYF.

Regarding this clonotype: As the CDR3 is not closed by the conserved phenylalanine or tryptophan, this likely results from a read error. This chain links TRBV19 with TRBJ2-7; the D call may be TRBD1 or TRBD2 (5 bases each). CDR1 and CDR2 (germline): LNHDA, SQIVND (reference sequence). V was clipped by 1 base and J by 6 bases, with 10 bases between them. The CDR3 is 13 amino acids. The CDR3 DNA reads as TGTGCCAGTAGTATAGTCCCTGGGGGCGAGCAGTACTCC. Translation gives CASSIVPGGEQYS.

This clonotype was counted a single time. The CDR3 sequence: CASTSPRTGGEGQTNEKLFF. The CDR3 nucleotides are TGTGCCAGCACCTCTCCCCGGACAGGGGGCGAAGGTCAGACTAATGAAAAACTGTTTTTT. The V gene is TRBV2, the J gene TRBJ1-4; 11 positions match TRBD1. CDR3 length equals 20 residues. Trimming at V came to 7 bases and at J to 2 bases, leaving 18 bases not matched to a gene. Germline V CDR1 and CDR2: SNHLY, FYNNEI. The whole variable domain, remainder taken from reference TRBV2 and TRBJ1-4, is EPEVTQTPSHQVTQMGQEVILRCVPISNHLYFYWYRQILGQKVEFLVSFYNNEISEKSEIFDDQFSVERPDGSNFTLKIRSTKLEDSAMYFCASTSPRTGGEGQTNEKLFFGSGTQLSVL.

Turning to this clonotype: The missing conserved phenylalanine or tryptophan at the end of this CDR3 makes a read error likely. V usage is TRBV20-1 and J usage is TRBJ2-7; 7 nucleotides agree with TRBD1. The germline V gene has CDR1 DFQATT and CDR2 SNEGSKA (reference sequence). V lost 0 bases, J lost 0 bases, and 5 bases stayed unmatched. This CDR3 is built from 15 residues. In DNA, the CDR3 is TGCAGTGCTAGAGATCAGGGGGAAAGCTCCTACGAGCAGTACCTC. It specifies CSARDQGESSYEQYL.

V and J are TRBV11-2 and TRBJ2-7; D possibly corresponds to TRBD1 (6 bases). Between the trimmed V and J ends, which lost 1 base and 2 bases, there was a span of 12 bases. In germline, CDR1 is SGHAT, CDR2 FQNNGV. CDR3 length: 15 residues. CDR3 sequence: CASSLATTGAYEQYF. The CDR3 nucleotides are TGTGCCAGCAGCTTAGCCACGACAGGAGCCTACGAGCAGTACTTC.

The chain has TRBV7-2 and TRBJ2-3, with unresolved D. V lost 7 bases to trimming and J lost 0 bases, with 11 bases between them. Per the germline V gene, CDR1 is SGHTA and CDR2 is FQGNSA. The CDR3 sequence is 14 residues long. The CDR3 nucleotides read TGTGCCAGCATCAAGATAGCTAGCACAGATACGCAGTATTTT. Encoded protein: CASIKIASTDTQYF.